The rows below give T cell receptor beta chains drawn from one sample of a study of OX40 agonist ivuxolimab in advanced cancers. The assay was immunoSEQ multiplex PCR, and TCRdb's table has in-frame clones only and misses some. The sample contains roughly 5,000 clones, about nine tenths of which appear only once. The sample was CD4+ or CD8+ T cells sorted from blood, taken in a trial of the OX40 agonist ivuxolimab. The receptors were gathered from an adult with an advanced solid tumor such as melanoma, head and neck, liver or kidney cancer. Both conserved end residues are part of each CDR3. A D gene is named only where the DNA matches it firmly. The size entry is marked missing in some rows and otherwise reads once, few, many or a size class.

clone size,J gene,D gene,V gene,CDR3 DNA,CDR3 protein
-,TRBJ1-5,-,TRBV6-1,TGTGCCAGCAGCGACAGTGATTATCTTCCCCAGCATTTT,CASSDSDYLPQHF
-,TRBJ2-1,TRBD2,TRBV6-1,TGTGCCAGCAGTGAAGGTTGGCTAGCGGGAGATGATGAGCAGTTCTTC,CASSEGWLAGDDEQFF
-,TRBJ2-7,TRBD1,TRBV28,TGTGCCAGCACCCTACAGGGGGACGCCTACGAGCAGTACTTC,CASTLQGDAYEQYF
-,TRBJ2-1,-,TRBV19,TGTGCCAGTGGTGACGGAGGGGAAGCGAATGAGCAGTTCTTC,CASGDGGEANEQFF
-,TRBJ2-1,-,TRBV27,TGTGCCAGCATCCGTCCGACGGAAAATGAGCAGTTCTTC,CASIRPTENEQFF
-,TRBJ1-3,-,TRBV7-2,TGTGCCAGCAGCTTAGGGTTCGGAGTTAGGGATTACTCTGGAAACACCATATATTTT,CASSLGFGVRDYSGNTIYF
few,TRBJ1-1,-,TRBV7-3,TGTGCCAGCAGCTTAACCCGGCAGATGAACACTGAAGCTTTCTTT,CASSLTRQMNTEAFF
-,TRBJ2-7,TRBD1,TRBV27,TGTGCCAGCGGGGACAGGGGACCCTACGAGCAGTACTTC,CASGDRGPYEQYF
-,TRBJ2-7,TRBD1,TRBV7-9,TGTGCCAGCAGCTCCGGGACAGGGTTCTACGAGCAGTACTTC,CASSSGTGFYEQYF
-,TRBJ1-5,-,TRBV19,TGTGCCAGTAGTATGAGTAGCAATCAGCCCCAGCATTTT,CASSMSSNQPQHF
-,TRBJ1-2,-,TRBV2,TGTGCCAGCATGTGGACTGATGGCTACACCTTC,CASMWTDGYTF
large,TRBJ2-1,TRBD2,TRBV7-3,TGTGCCAGCAGCATCGGGACTAGCGGGAGAGGCGATGAGCAGTTCTTC,CASSIGTSGRGDEQFF
-,TRBJ2-3,TRBD2,TRBV27,TGTGCCAGCAGTTTAGGGGCGGGAGGGGGGACAGATACGCAGTATTTT,CASSLGAGGGTDTQYF
-,TRBJ2-5,-,TRBV27,TGTGCCAGCAGTTTATCAGGGACACTATTTGGGGAGACCCAGTACTTC,CASSLSGTLFGETQYF
-,TRBJ2-2,TRBD1,TRBV7-9,TGTGCCAGCAGCGATCAGGACAGGGGAGCTACCGGGGAGCTGTTTTTT,CASSDQDRGATGELFF
-,TRBJ1-3,TRBD1,TRBV6-5,TGTGCCAGCAGAGCAGGGGGGCCTGGAAACACCATATATTTT,CASRAGGPGNTIYF
once,TRBJ2-7,-,TRBV27,TGTGCCAGCAGTTTGGGGGTACCCTACGAGCAGTACTTC,CASSLGVPYEQYF
-,TRBJ1-2,-,TRBV7-6,TGTGCCAGCAGCCTACTGGACGGGGGCCATAGTGCGGATGGCTACACCTTC,CASSLLDGGHSADGYTF
-,TRBJ2-3,TRBD1,TRBV6-5,TGTGCCAGCAGACCCAACAGGGGAGCGGATACGCAGTATTTT,CASRPNRGADTQYF
-,TRBJ2-1,-,TRBV12-5,TGTGCTAGTGCTTTAGACCTATGGAATGAGCAGTTCTTC,CASALDLWNEQFF
-,TRBJ2-7,-,TRBV9,TGTGCCAGCAGCGTAGGGGGCGCGGGGAACGGAGAGCAGTACTTC,CASSVGGAGNGEQYF
-,TRBJ2-7,TRBD2,TRBV5-1,TGCGCCAGCAGTCTAGCGGGAGTGGCCGAGCAGTACTTC,CASSLAGVAEQYF
-,TRBJ2-7,-,TRBV27,TGTGCCAGCAGTAGGGGTCACCCCTACGAGCAGTACTTC,CASSRGHPYEQYF
-,TRBJ2-4,TRBD1,TRBV6-5,TGTGCCAGCAGCCAGGGGGCCTCAGCCAAAAACATTCAGTACTTC,CASSQGASAKNIQYF
-,TRBJ2-2,-,TRBV9,TGTGCCAGCAGCGTATTCGGGAGTAACACCGGGGAGCTGTTTTTT,CASSVFGSNTGELFF
-,TRBJ1-2,-,TRBV4-1,TGCGCCAGCAGCCAGCTAAGGATTGTCAACTATGGCTACACCTTC,CASSQLRIVNYGYTF
once,TRBJ1-1,-,TRBV9,TGTGCCAGCAGCCTCAAGACACGGCCCTCTGAAGCTTTCTTT,CASSLKTRPSEAFF
once,TRBJ2-1,-,TRBV28,TGTGCCAGCAGTTTACTAGATTACTCCTACAATGAGCAGTTCTTC,CASSLLDYSYNEQFF